This entry describes one TCR beta chain. The antigen is unknown. Assay used: immunoSEQ multiplex PCR; TCRdb lists only in-frame clones, some missing. The sample lists some 44,000 clones; over 75% were seen once. The data were taken from a study of lymphopenia after photon versus proton radiotherapy. General study results and limits: Post-nadir TCR diversity decline inversely tracked overall survival among those who died.

Germline values: CDR1 SQVTM, CDR2 ANQGSEA. V was pared by 7 bases and J by 6 bases, with 12 bases of the junction left unmatched. The length of the CDR3 is 14 residues. The sample here was peripheral blood, taken from a patient treated with proton-based radiotherapy. The genes are TRBV29-1 and TRBJ2-7; 10 bases align to TRBD2. The TCR comes from a woman aged 70 to 79 with pancreatic cancer. The DNA for the CDR3 is TGCAGCGGGCGAGGATCGGGACTAGCGAGCGAGCAGTACTTC. This codes for CSGRGSGLASEQYF.